This TCR beta chain comes out of a study of CD8+CD57+ T cells in acquired aplastic anemia. About the study: Isolated CD4+ and CD8+ cells, once sorted, yielded DNA averaging about 3.2 ug. Findings and limits, study-wide: Patients showed no significant difference from controls in CD8+ Simpson's diversity.

All patients picked for sequencing had shown, by flow cytometry, an expansion of CD8+CD57+ cells. All patients had severe acquired aplastic anemia. CDR3 size: 16 residues. Germline values: CDR1 SGHTA, CDR2 FQGTGA. After removal of 5 bases from V and 6 bases from J, the junction contained 15 bases not matched to a gene. This clonotype was counted between two and nine times. The antigen remains unidentified. Researchers used genomic DNA as the template to profile TCR beta VDJ and CDR3. TCRdb re-derived calls from the reads in MiXCR, one entry per CDR3 protein. The table has fewer than 200,000 distinct CDR3 sequences, approximately 48% seen once.

Sequencing input: sorted CD4+, CD8+, or CD8+CD57+ T cells (not recorded which) from PBMCs. This receptor was obtained from a human donor with aplastic anemia. The chain couples TRBV7-3 to TRBJ1-1; 7 positions match TRBD1. The CDR3 bases are TGTGCCAGCAGCAACGACCCGGGACAGCCTATTTCTGAAGCTTTCTTT. Protein: CASSNDPGQPISEAFF.